This T cell receptor (beta chain) was identified during a study of post-analysis software for immune sequencing data. Study-wide results and limits: F measure grouped same-batch samples tightly together. Significantly lower normalized Chao1 diversity was seen in multiple sclerosis patients than in controls.

Unique molecular identifiers tagged the TCR beta cDNA libraries. Once about 0.95 to 10 million T cells were used, hundreds of thousands of cDNA molecules resulted. TCRdb re-analysed the PCR reads in MiXCR, keeping a single row per CDR3 protein. The table includes about 770,000 distinct CDR3 sequences, 35% to 55% detected once. Regarding this clonotype: Its antigen is undetermined. At one boundary the junction diverges from the germline segment, which might be a read error.

The clonotype was recovered from a girl aged 5-17 years with multiple sclerosis. Material: blood.

The CDR3 DNA reads TGTGCTAGCAGCTTAGGAATAGGGGTAAGGACTGAAGCTTTCTTT. This sequence encodes CASSLGIGVRTEAFF. V is TRBV7-7 and J is TRBJ1-1; possible D gene TRBD1, 5 bases. Germline V gene lookup returns CDR1 SSHAT and CDR2 FNYEAQ (reference sequence). The CDR3 is 15 amino acids.